Each of the 21 T cell receptor beta chains below was sequenced from the same sample in a study of shared clonotypes between healthy human individuals. The table came from immunoSEQ multiplex PCR; TCRdb's copy has only in-frame clones and leaves some out. This sample has around 2,000,000 clones, with just under 95% found just once. It was CD45RO-negative cells, positively selected for CCR7, that made up naive CD8 cells, with terminally differentiated effector memory CD45RA+ cells excluded. What was sequenced was naive CD8+ T cells sorted from blood. These receptors all stem from a man between 18 and 29 years old in good health.

J is TRBJ2-7 and V is TRBV7-9, with D unresolved. V shed 5 bases and J shed 3 bases, with 11 bases lying between them. CDR3 length: 13 residues. Per the germline V gene, CDR1 is SEHNR and CDR2 is FQNEAQ (reference sequence). This CDR3 is CASSQTPVYEQYF. The CDR3 coding sequence is TGTGCCAGCAGCCAAACGCCAGTCTACGAGCAGTACTTC.

This clone was observed a single time. Distinct nucleotide sequences in the sample also encode this CDR3. This sequence joins TRBV7-8 and TRBJ2-3; possible D gene TRBD2, 5 bases. V was cut by 1 base and J by 0 bases, with 8 bases left in between. The CDR3 length is 15 residues. Germline-derived CDR1 and CDR2 are SGHVS and FQNEAQ. This CDR3 reads CASSLVGGSTDTQYF. CDR3 nucleotides: TGTGCCAGCAGCTTAGTCGGCGGGAGCACAGATACGCAGTATTTT.

The gene calls are TRBV28 and TRBJ2-7; 7 bases match TRBD1. The CDR3 contains 14 residues. The J segment lost 3 bases and the V segment lost 3 bases, leaving 5 bases of the junction unmatched. Germline CDR1 reads MDHEN; CDR2 reads SYDVKM. The CDR3 nucleotides read TGTGCCAGCAGTTTTCTACAGGGGCACTACGAGCAGTACTTC. This gives the protein CASSFLQGHYEQYF.

V usage is TRBV21-1 and J usage is TRBJ2-7; the tabulated D call, TRBD2, remains unverified against the DNA. TRBV21-1 corresponds to a pseudogene. The CDR3 consists of 16 residues. The CDR3 DNA reads TGTGCCAGCAGCAAAGGTGAGCGGTTACTTTCCTACGAGCAGTACTTC. Translating gives CASSKGERLLSYEQYF.

This chain joins TRBV4-3 and TRBJ1-5; the match to TRBD1 covers 7 bases. The CDR3 is 15 residues long. J lost 3 bases, V lost 3 bases, and 5 bases had no gene match. Germline V gene lookup returns CDR1 LGHNA and CDR2 YSLEER. The CDR3 is CASSQSRGFNQPQHF. The CDR3 coding sequence is TGCGCCAGCAGCCAGTCCAGGGGGTTCAATCAGCCCCAGCATTTT.

The genes are TRBV28 and TRBJ2-7, with no clear D. This CDR3 has 13 amino acids. V was clipped by 7 bases and J by 5 bases, with 15 bases between them. Germline CDR1 is MDHEN and CDR2 is SYDVKM. The CDR3 here is CASTPIKGNEQYF. For the CDR3, the DNA is TGTGCCAGCACCCCGATCAAGGGCAACGAGCAGTACTTC.

The rearrangement joins TRBV4-3 to TRBJ1-6; no clear D. CDR3 size: 13 residues. Germline CDR1 and CDR2: LGHNA and YSLEER. Deletions cut 2 bases from V and 7 bases from J, with 6 bases between. The CDR3 DNA is TGCGCCAGCAGCCAAATCCAGAATTCACCCCTCCACTTT. Translation: CASSQIQNSPLHF.

This clone was found once. DNA for the CDR3: TGTGCCAGCAGGCTTTCCGGGACAATGGATCAGCCCCAGCATTTT. Amino acid sequence: CASRLSGTMDQPQHF. This chain links TRBV2 with TRBJ1-5; maybe TRBD1 (6 bases). This CDR3 region has 15 residues. V lost 6 bases and J 5 bases, leaving 17 bases between the germline ends. CDR1 SNHLY and CDR2 FYNNEI come from the germline V gene.

The V gene is TRBV4-1, the J gene TRBJ2-7; tentatively, D is TRBD2 (5 bases). The CDR3 contains 15 residues. V was cut by 0 bases and J by 2 bases, with 11 bases left in between. The V gene's germline CDR1 is MGHRA and CDR2 YSYEKL. This CDR3 is CASSQDGHGAYEQYF. CDR3 bases: TGCGCCAGCAGCCAAGATGGGCACGGGGCCTACGAGCAGTACTTC.

This clone appeared once. The chain carries TRBV27 and TRBJ2-1; 10 bases match TRBD2. The junction had 10 bases not matched to a gene; V was cut back by 7 bases and J by 10 bases. CDR1 MNHEY and CDR2 SMNVEV come from the germline V gene (reference sequence). This CDR3 is built from 14 residues. The CDR3 region has the DNA TGTGCCAGCAACACCCTAGCGGGGGCCGGCGAGCAGTTCTTC. Translating gives CASNTLAGAGEQFF.

This clone was seen a single time. This chain joins TRBV29-1 and TRBJ1-1; unclear D gene. Trimming removed 3 bases from V and 3 bases from J, with 14 bases in between. Germline CDR1 SQVTM, CDR2 ANQGSEA. The CDR3 totals 14 residues. The CDR3 reads CSVDPFSEDTEAFF. Written as DNA, the CDR3 is TGCAGCGTTGACCCCTTTTCCGAGGACACTGAAGCTTTCTTT.

V and J are TRBV6-5 and TRBJ2-7; D might be TRBD1 (5 bases). This CDR3 region has 13 residues. Germline-derived CDR1 and CDR2 are MNHEY and SVGAGI. V lost 6 bases and J 3 bases, leaving 12 bases between the germline ends. CDR3 region: CASSQGLLYEQYF. CDR3 DNA sequence: TGTGCCAGCAGCCAGGGTCTTCTCTACGAGCAGTACTTC.

This sequence joins TRBV11-2 and TRBJ2-3; 9 positions match TRBD1. Losses at the gene ends were 1 base for V and 1 base for J; bases not matched to a gene: 0. The germline CDR1 and CDR2 sequences are SGHAT and FQNNGV. The CDR3 extends over 15 amino acids. The DNA for the CDR3 is TGTGCCAGCAGCTTAGGGGACAGGGGCACAGATACGCAGTATTTT. This gives the protein CASSLGDRGTDTQYF.

The rearrangement joins TRBV6-6 to TRBJ2-1; no clear D gene. Trimming pared 0 bases from V and 9 bases from J, leaving 9 bases between. Per germline, CDR1 MNHNY and CDR2 SVGAGI (reference sequence). The CDR3 extends over 13 amino acids. The CDR3 here is CASSYSSTTEQFF. The CDR3 DNA reads as TGTGCCAGCAGTTACTCGAGCACTACTGAGCAGTTCTTC.

The chain couples TRBV6-5 to TRBJ2-7; possibly TRBD1 or TRBD2 for D (5 bases each). The V gene lost 5 bases and the J gene lost 3 bases, with 11 bases spanning the gap. CDR1 MNHEY and CDR2 SVGAGI come from the germline V gene. This CDR3 is built from 13 residues. DNA for the CDR3: TGTGCCAGCAGTGAGGGACGACGCTACGAGCAGTACTTC. It is translated as CASSEGRRYEQYF.

This sequence joins TRBV5-8 and TRBJ2-7; TRBD1 aligns across 8 bases. The CDR3 length is 14 residues. In germline, CDR1 is SGHTS, CDR2 YDEGEE. The V gene end was trimmed by 3 bases and the J gene end by 6 bases; junction bases not matched to a gene: 8. The CDR3 sequence is CASSWGGQGSEQYF. The CDR3 nucleotides are TGTGCCAGCAGCTGGGGCGGACAGGGCTCCGAGCAGTACTTC.

V is TRBV5-4 and J is TRBJ1-3; D is unresolved. Germline V gene sequence: CDR1 SGHNT, CDR2 YYREEE (reference sequence). The CDR3 totals 11 residues. CDR3 in amino acids: CAGSSGNTIYF. In nucleotides, the CDR3 is TGTGCTGGGAGCTCTGGAAACACCATATATTTT. The whole variable domain, filled in from reference TRBV5-4 and TRBJ1-3, reads ETGVTQSPTHLIKTRGQQVTLRCSSQSGHNTVSWYQQALGQGPQFIFQYYREEENGRGNFPPRFSGLQFPNYSSELNVNALELDDSALYLCAGSSGNTIYFGEGSWLTVV.

The CDR3 reads CSARFVETQYF. CDR3 bases: TGCAGTGCTAGGTTTGTTGAGACCCAGTACTTC. The genes are TRBV20-1 and TRBJ2-5, with no clear D. The V end was cut by 3 bases, the J end by 5 bases, with 7 bases between. The CDR3 runs to 11 residues. In germline, CDR1 is DFQATT, CDR2 SNEGSKA (reference sequence).

V and J are TRBV7-9 and TRBJ2-3, with D perhaps TRBD2 (5 bases). The CDR3 totals 15 residues. Trimming cost V 5 bases and J 4 bases, with 16 bases left between them. Germline CDR1 reads SEHNR; CDR2 reads FQNEAQ (reference sequence). The CDR3 protein is CASSPNGLGSDTQYF. CDR3 in DNA: TGTGCCAGCAGCCCTAATGGACTCGGGTCAGATACGCAGTATTTT. Supplemented by reference TRBV7-9 and TRBJ2-3, the full variable domain reads DTGVSQNPRHKITKRGQNVTFRCDPISEHNRLYWYRQTLGQGPEFLTYFQNEAQLEKSRLLSDRFSAERPKGSFSTLEIQRTEQGDSAMYLCASSPNGLGSDTQYFGPGTRLTVL.

The chain uses TRBV5-6 and TRBJ1-2; 9 positions match TRBD1. Germline CDR1 is SGHDT and CDR2 is YYEEEE. CDR3 length: 16 residues. With 0 bases clipped from V and 4 bases from J, the junction kept 7 bases outside the gene matches. The DNA of the CDR3 is TGTGCCAGCAGCTTGGGCATCACAGGGGGCGGCTATGGCTACACCTTC. Translating it yields CASSLGITGGGYGYTF. The whole variable domain, remainder taken from reference TRBV5-6 and TRBJ1-2, is DAGVTQSPTHLIKTRGQQVTLRCSPKSGHDTVSWYQQALGQGPQFIFQYYEEEERQRGNFPDRFSGHQFPNYSSELNVNALLLGDSALYLCASSLGITGGGYGYTFGSGTRLTVV.

This chain links TRBV7-9 with TRBJ1-1; 8 bases line up with TRBD1. V was clipped by 0 bases and J by 1 base; unmatched bases: 7. The CDR3 covers 17 residues. The V gene's germline CDR1 is SEHNR and CDR2 FQNEAQ (reference sequence). The CDR3 here is CASSLAGTGSPNTEAFF. For the CDR3, the DNA is TGTGCCAGCAGCTTAGCCGGGACAGGAAGCCCGAACACTGAAGCTTTCTTT.